This T cell receptor (beta chain) emerged from a study of early T cells in non-severe SARS-CoV-2 infection. Whole-study findings and limits: Using VDJdb, the matching emphasized anti-spike CD8 responses while missing private and CD4 specificities.

The CDR3 is made up of 12 amino acids. In germline, CDR1 is SGHTA, CDR2 FQGNSA. The ends were cut back, 2 bases at V and 9 bases at J, with 8 bases in the middle. Individually, cDNA molecules had unique molecular identifiers attached to them. TCRdb reanalysed the 5' RACE reads using MiXCR and keeps one entry per CDR3 protein. The sample gives about 68,000 distinct CDR3 sequences, 9.5% to 13% of which show up once; 6.4% is in the top ten. In the case of this clonotype: Its antigen is not known.

The rearrangement joins TRBV7-2 to TRBJ2-1; D call uncertain. Sequenced sample: whole blood. This TCR derives from an adult who was a healthcare worker with PCR-confirmed SARS-CoV-2 infection or an uninfected control (not recorded which). The chain's CDR3 is CASSLIGSEQFF. DNA of the CDR3: TGTGCCAGCAGCTTAATAGGTAGTGAGCAGTTCTTC. Based on the CDR3 plus reference TRBV7-2 and TRBJ2-1, the full variable domain is GAGVSQSPSNKVTEKGKDVELRCDPISGHTALYWYRQSLGQGLEFLIYFQGNSAPDKSGLPSDRFSAERTGGSVSTLTIQRTQQEDSAVYLCASSLIGSEQFFGPGTRLTVL.